A single TCR beta chain is shown here with its context. Its specificity is unknown. Data came from immunoSEQ multiplex PCR; TCRdb stores just in-frame clones and leaves some out. The sample holds about 36,000 clones, 84% seen once. This record comes from a study of PD-L1 blockade in urothelial cancer. Study information: Males with bladder-origin urothelial cancer made up about 85% of the roughly 30 patients. Blood was tested 3 weeks (second dose) and 6 weeks into treatment. Study-level findings and limits: Patients with durable benefit had greater blood expansion of tumor-associated TCR clones 3 weeks into treatment.

Stated time point: peripheral blood 6 weeks after treatment start. The CDR3 contains 15 residues. Trimming cost V 3 bases and J 0 bases, with 10 bases left between them. CDR1 is SGHRS, CDR2 YFSETQ, per germline. The sequence was obtained from a man between 35 and 55 years old with urothelial cancer. The rearrangement joins TRBV5-1 to TRBJ2-1; tentative D call: TRBD2 (6 bases). Specimen: PBMCs, collected around atezolizumab (anti-PD-L1) treatment. The CDR3 DNA follows: TGCGCCAGCAGCTCCGGGAGCTCCTCCTACAATGAGCAGTTCTTC. It specifies CASSSGSSSYNEQFF.